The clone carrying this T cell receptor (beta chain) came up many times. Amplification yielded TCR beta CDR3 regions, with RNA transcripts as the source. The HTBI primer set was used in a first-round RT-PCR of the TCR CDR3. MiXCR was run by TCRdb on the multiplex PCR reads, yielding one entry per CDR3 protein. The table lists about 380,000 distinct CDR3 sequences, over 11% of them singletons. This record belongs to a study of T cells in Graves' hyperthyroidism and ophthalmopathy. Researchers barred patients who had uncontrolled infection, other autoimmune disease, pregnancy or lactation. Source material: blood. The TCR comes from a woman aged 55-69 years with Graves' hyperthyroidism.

CDR3 bases: TGTGCCAGCAGCTGGCAACGATCTGGCGCTAGTGAGCAGTACTTC. Its translation: CASSWQRSGASEQYF. The chain carries TRBV7-9 and TRBJ2-7; D call uncertain. V was trimmed by 4 bases and J by 7 bases, leaving 20 bases between them. The CDR3 has 15 residues. Germline values: CDR1 SEHNR, CDR2 FQNEAQ (reference sequence). Filled out from reference TRBV7-9 and TRBJ2-7, the complete variable domain reads DTGVSQNPRHKITKRGQNVTFRCDPISEHNRLYWYRQTLGQGPEFLTYFQNEAQLEKSRLLSDRFSAERPKGSFSTLEIQRTEQGDSAMYLCASSWQRSGASEQYFGPGTRLTVT.